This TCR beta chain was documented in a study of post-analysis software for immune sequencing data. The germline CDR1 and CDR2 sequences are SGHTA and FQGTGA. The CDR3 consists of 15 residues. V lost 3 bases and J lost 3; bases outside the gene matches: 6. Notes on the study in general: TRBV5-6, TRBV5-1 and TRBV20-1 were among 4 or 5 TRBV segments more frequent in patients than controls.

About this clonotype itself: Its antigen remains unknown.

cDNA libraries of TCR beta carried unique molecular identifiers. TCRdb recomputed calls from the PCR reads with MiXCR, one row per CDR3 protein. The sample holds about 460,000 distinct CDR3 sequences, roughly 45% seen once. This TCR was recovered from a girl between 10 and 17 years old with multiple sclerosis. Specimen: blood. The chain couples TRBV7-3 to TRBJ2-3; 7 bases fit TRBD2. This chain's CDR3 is CASSFGGVGTDTQYF. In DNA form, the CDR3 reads TGTGCCAGCAGCTTTGGGGGGGTTGGTACAGATACGCAGTATTTT.